A selection of T cell receptor beta chains follows, all from one sample in a study of control samples from healthy donors and cancer patients. Measured with immunoSEQ multiplex PCR; TCRdb has only the in-frame clones, and not every one. This sample has some 130,000 clones, with approximately 94% found just once. Material for sequencing was PBMCs. The receptors stem from a man aged 45 to 65 with head and neck cancer. Each CDR3 is given with its conserved first and last residue. D genes are given only for firm matches. Expanded clones are given a class, and other clones once, few, many or no size at all.

j_call v_call clone_size d_call cdr3_aa cdr3_nt
TRBJ2-2 TRBV18 . TRBD1 CASSEDRWLTGELFF TGTGCCAGCTCAGAGGACAGGTGGTTAACCGGGGAGCTGTTTTTT
TRBJ1-2 TRBV6-5 . . CASSYEWGANYGYTF TGTGCCAGCAGTTACGAATGGGGGGCTAACTATGGCTACACCTTC
TRBJ1-2 TRBV28 . TRBD1 CASNEGGKDGYTF TGTGCCAGCAACGAAGGGGGCAAAGATGGCTACACCTTC
TRBJ2-7 TRBV6-2/TRBV6-3 . . CASSYGGLRQYF TGTGCCAGCAGTTACGGGGGTCTGAGGCAGTACTTC
TRBJ2-5 TRBV5-6 once . CASREGGRWETQYF TGTGCCAGCAGGGAGGGGGGGCGATGGGAGACCCAGTACTTC
TRBJ2-2 TRBV7-3 . . CASSFSGANTGELFF TGTGCCAGCAGCTTTAGCGGAGCCAACACCGGGGAGCTGTTTTTT
TRBJ2-5 TRBV7-2 . TRBD2 CASSSTSGGVRKTQYF TGTGCCAGCAGCTCGACTAGCGGGGGGGTAAGAAAGACCCAGTACTTC
TRBJ2-2 TRBV6-5 few . CASSLSTGNTGELFF TGTGCCAGCAGCCTATCGACAGGGAACACCGGGGAGCTGTTTTTT
TRBJ2-5 TRBV4-1 few . CASSQAPDGPQETQYF TGCGCCAGCAGCCAAGCCCCGGACGGACCACAAGAGACCCAGTACTTC
TRBJ2-6 TRBV27 . . CASSFRYEANVLTF TGTGCCAGCAGTTTCCGGTACGAGGCCAACGTCCTGACTTTC
TRBJ2-1 TRBV4-3 . TRBD2 CASSQDPRTRSNEQFF TGCGCCAGCAGCCAAGATCCAAGGACTAGGAGCAATGAGCAGTTCTTC
TRBJ2-2 TRBV7-2 . . CASSLAVGGTGELFF TGTGCCAGCAGCTTAGCGGTAGGGGGCACCGGGGAGCTGTTTTTT
TRBJ1-4 TRBV7-9 once . CASSYSRTNEKLFF TGTGCCAGCAGCTACTCGCGGACTAATGAAAAACTGTTTTTT
TRBJ2-5 TRBV6-1 . . CASSEGIEETQYF TGTGCCAGCAGTGAAGGAATAGAAGAGACCCAGTACTTC
TRBJ1-2 TRBV21-1 . . CASSKMVVYGYTF TGTGCCAGCAGCAAAATGGTGGTCTATGGCTACACCTTC
TRBJ1-1 TRBV6-5 once TRBD1 CASRDRSEAFF TGTGCCAGCAGGGACAGGTCTGAAGCTTTCTTT
TRBJ2-5 TRBV30 . . CAWSRETQYF TGTGCCTGGAGTAGGGAGACCCAGTACTTC
TRBJ1-1 TRBV29-1 . . CSVVREHGAFF TGCAGCGTTGTGCGCGAGCACGGAGCTTTCTTT
TRBJ1-6 TRBV5-1 . TRBD1 CASSPEGQSFNSPLHF TGCGCCAGCAGTCCCGAGGGACAGAGCTTTAATTCACCCCTCCACTTT
TRBJ2-7 TRBV7-2 . . CASSVHGLLYPQYF TGTGCCAGCAGCGTACACGGTTTACTTTACCCACAGTACTTC
TRBJ1-3 TRBV18 . . CASSPGMGSPSGNTIYF TGTGCCAGCTCACCCGGGATGGGTTCCCCCTCTGGAAACACCATATATTTT
TRBJ2-1 TRBV28 . . CASSLTHVRNAYNEQFF TGTGCCAGCAGTCTAACCCACGTCAGAAACGCCTACAATGAGCAGTTCTTC
TRBJ2-7 TRBV5-1 . TRBD1 CASSTTGGSYEQYF TGCGCCAGCAGCACGACAGGGGGGTCCTACGAGCAGTACTTC
TRBJ1-2 TRBV7-2 . TRBD1 CASSSRTGFYGYTF TGTGCCAGCAGCTCCCGGACAGGCTTCTATGGCTACACCTTC
TRBJ2-1 TRBV11-2 . TRBD2 CASSLGGGFRNEQFF TGTGCCAGCAGCTTGGGCGGGGGATTCCGAAATGAGCAGTTCTTC
TRBJ1-2 TRBV15 . TRBD1 CATSSRQTGNYGYTF TGTGCCACCAGCAGCCGACAGACAGGGAACTATGGCTACACCTTC
TRBJ1-6 TRBV6-5 . . CASSYMQGVNSPLHF TGTGCCAGCAGTTACATGCAAGGGGTCAATTCACCCCTCCACTTT
TRBJ1-2 TRBV28 . . CASARGGTPSRHGYTF TGTGCCAGCGCCCGAGGGGGAACCCCGTCTAGACATGGCTACACCTTC
TRBJ1-1 TRBV19 . . CARPVDRSNTEAFF TGTGCCAGACCAGTGGACAGATCGAACACTGAAGCTTTCTTT
TRBJ2-7 TRBV12-3/TRBV12-4 . . CASSLGGSYEQYF TGTGCCAGCAGTTTAGGCGGGTCCTACGAGCAGTACTTC
TRBJ2-1 TRBV5-4 once TRBD2 CASSLTRLAAYNEQFF TGTGCCAGCAGCTTGACCCGACTAGCGGCCTACAATGAGCAGTTCTTC
TRBJ1-6 TRBV7-4 . . CASSLQGILVTLHF TGTGCCAGCAGCTTACAGGGAATTCTGGTCACCCTCCACTTT
TRBJ2-7 TRBV7-2 . . CASSLVKRGEQYF TGTGCCAGCAGCCTCGTTAAACGGGGCGAGCAGTACTTC
TRBJ2-1 TRBV2 . . CASSWGTARNTEQFF TGTGCCAGCAGTTGGGGGACGGCCCGAAATACTGAGCAGTTCTTC
TRBJ1-6 TRBV9 . . CASSVAGNSPLHF TGTGCCAGCAGCGTAGCAGGGAATTCACCCCTCCACTTT
TRBJ2-7 TRBV11-2 . . CASSLDRAGGQYF TGTGCCAGCAGCTTAGACAGGGCAGGAGGGCAGTACTTC
TRBJ2-3 TRBV7-3 . . CASSLGSHTDTQYF TGTGCCAGCAGCTTAGGGTCCCATACAGATACGCAGTATTTT
TRBJ2-2 TRBV5-4 . TRBD2 CASRPSGGTGELFF TGTGCCAGCAGGCCCAGCGGGGGAACCGGGGAGCTGTTTTTT
TRBJ1-4 TRBV27 few . CASSSSSGPTNEKLFF .
TRBJ1-4 TRBV7-2 . . CASSFGSLQREKLFF TGTGCCAGCAGCTTCGGGTCCTTACAGCGTGAAAAACTGTTTTTT
TRBJ2-3 TRBV6-5 . . CASSSPGGKTDTQYF TGTGCCAGCTCCAGTCCGGGGGGCAAGACAGATACGCAGTATTTT
TRBJ2-5 TRBV14 . . CASSQARGGAETQYF TGTGCCAGCAGCCAAGCCCGAGGAGGGGCAGAGACCCAGTACTTC
TRBJ2-7 TRBV11-3 . . CASSLEKGEQYF TGTGCCAGCAGCTTAGAAAAAGGGGAGCAGTACTTC
TRBJ1-2 TRBV7-9 . . CASRPGTFNYGYTF TGTGCCAGCAGACCGGGGACATTCAACTATGGCTACACCTTC
TRBJ2-5 TRBV7-8 . TRBD2 CASSFGVGGKETQYF TGTGCCAGCAGCTTTGGGGTGGGAGGGAAAGAGACCCAGTACTTC